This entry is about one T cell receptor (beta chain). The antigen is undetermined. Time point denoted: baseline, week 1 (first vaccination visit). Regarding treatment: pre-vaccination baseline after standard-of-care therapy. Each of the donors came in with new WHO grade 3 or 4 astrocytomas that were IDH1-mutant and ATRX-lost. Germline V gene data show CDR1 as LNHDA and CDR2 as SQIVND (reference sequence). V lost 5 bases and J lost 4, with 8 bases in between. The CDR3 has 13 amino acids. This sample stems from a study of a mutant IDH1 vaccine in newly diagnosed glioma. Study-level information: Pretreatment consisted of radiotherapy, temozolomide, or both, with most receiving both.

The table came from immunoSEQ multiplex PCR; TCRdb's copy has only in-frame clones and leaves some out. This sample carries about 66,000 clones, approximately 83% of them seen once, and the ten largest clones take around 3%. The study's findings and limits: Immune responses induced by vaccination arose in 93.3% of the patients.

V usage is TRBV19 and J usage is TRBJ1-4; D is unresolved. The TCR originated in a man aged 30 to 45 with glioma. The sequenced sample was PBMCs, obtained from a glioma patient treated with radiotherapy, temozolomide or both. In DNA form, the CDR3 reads TGTGCCAGTAGTGGCGCCGGTAATGAAAAACTGTTTTTT. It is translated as CASSGAGNEKLFF.